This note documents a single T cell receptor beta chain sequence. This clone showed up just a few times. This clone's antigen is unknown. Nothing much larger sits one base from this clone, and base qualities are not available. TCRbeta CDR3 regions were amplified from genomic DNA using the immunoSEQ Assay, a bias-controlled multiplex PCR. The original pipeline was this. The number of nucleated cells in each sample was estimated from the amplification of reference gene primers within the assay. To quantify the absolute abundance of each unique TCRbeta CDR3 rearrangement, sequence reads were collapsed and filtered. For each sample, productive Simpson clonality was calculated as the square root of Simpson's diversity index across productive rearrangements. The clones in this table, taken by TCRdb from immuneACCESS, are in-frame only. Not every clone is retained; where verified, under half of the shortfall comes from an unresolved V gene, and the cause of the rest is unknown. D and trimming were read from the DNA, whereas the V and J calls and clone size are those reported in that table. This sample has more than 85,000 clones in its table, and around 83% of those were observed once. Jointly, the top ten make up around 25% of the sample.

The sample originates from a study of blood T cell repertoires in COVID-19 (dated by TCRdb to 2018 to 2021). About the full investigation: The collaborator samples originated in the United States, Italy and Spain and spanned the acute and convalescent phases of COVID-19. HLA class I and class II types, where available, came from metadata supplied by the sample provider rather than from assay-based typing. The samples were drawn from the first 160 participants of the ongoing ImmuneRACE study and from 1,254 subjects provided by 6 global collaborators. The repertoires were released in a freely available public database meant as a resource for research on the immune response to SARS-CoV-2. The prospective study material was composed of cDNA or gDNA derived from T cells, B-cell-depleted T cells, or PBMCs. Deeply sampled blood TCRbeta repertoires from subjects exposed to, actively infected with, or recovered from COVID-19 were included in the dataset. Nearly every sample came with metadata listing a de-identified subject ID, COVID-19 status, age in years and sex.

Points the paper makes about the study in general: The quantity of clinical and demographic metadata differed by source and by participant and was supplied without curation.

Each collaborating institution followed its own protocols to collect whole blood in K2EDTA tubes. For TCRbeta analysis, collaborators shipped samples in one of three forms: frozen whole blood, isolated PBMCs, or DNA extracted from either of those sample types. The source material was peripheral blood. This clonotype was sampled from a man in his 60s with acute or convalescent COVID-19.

The bases are TGTGCCAGCAGTCCAGATCACAGCTCTGGGGCCAACGTCCTGACTTTC. Its amino acids are CASSPDHSSGANVLTF. The V gene is TRBV2 and the J gene is TRBJ2-6; no D gene call is confident. CDR1 and CDR2, looked up from the germline V gene, are SNHLY and FYNNEI. Trimming removed 5 bases from V and 0 bases from J, leaving 11 bases between the germline ends. Its CDR3 holds 16 amino acids, cysteine through phenylalanine. Here the CDR3 DNA is all that survives: 48 bases in frame from base 1.